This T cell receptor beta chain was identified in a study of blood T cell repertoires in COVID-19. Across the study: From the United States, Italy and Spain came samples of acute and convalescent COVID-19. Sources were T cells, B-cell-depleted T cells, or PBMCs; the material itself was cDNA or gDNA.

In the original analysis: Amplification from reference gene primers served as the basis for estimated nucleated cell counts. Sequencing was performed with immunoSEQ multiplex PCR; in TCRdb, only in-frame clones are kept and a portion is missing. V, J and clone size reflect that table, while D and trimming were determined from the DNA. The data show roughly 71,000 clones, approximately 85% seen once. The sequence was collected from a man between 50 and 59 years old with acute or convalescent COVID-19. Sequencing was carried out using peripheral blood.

CDR3 sequence (DNA): TGTGCCAGCAGCTTAACATCGATGGGGGGTAGCGATGAGCAGTTCTTC. Amino acids: CASSLTSMGGSDEQFF. The rearrangement joins TRBV11-3 to TRBJ2-1, with D possibly TRBD2 on 6 matching bases. The CDR3 has 16 residues. Trimming left V 2 bases short and J 8 bases short, with 19 bases between. Germline CDR1 reads SGHNT; CDR2 reads YENEEA.